This T cell receptor (beta chain) derives from a study of blood T cell repertoires in COVID-19. On the study more broadly: Donors in the United States, Italy and Spain gave samples during acute or convalescent COVID-19. From T cells, B-cell-depleted T cells, or PBMCs came the material, which was cDNA or gDNA.

In the original workflow: Using reference gene primer amplification, nucleated cell counts were estimated. Sequencing used immunoSEQ multiplex PCR; TCRdb keeps in-frame clones, though not all of them. The DNA was the basis for D and trimming; V, J and clone size are from that table. The data hold under 300,000 clones, with around 90% observed a single time. Enrolled during active infection, Seattle patients were then followed longitudinally. This CDR3 contains 13 residues. V lost 1 base, J lost 7 bases, and 5 bases lay in between. Per germline, CDR1 SGHTA and CDR2 FQGNSA. The sequenced material came from peripheral blood. The rearrangement uses TRBV7-2 and TRBJ1-6; no reliable D call. The TCR was taken from a woman aged 55-70 years with COVID-19, enrolled during active disease. For the CDR3, the DNA is TGTGCCAGCAGCTTAGAGAGGAATTCACCCCTCCACTTT. It encodes CASSLERNSPLHF.